The 13 T cell receptor beta chains in this list originate from one sample, sequenced in a study of T cell repertoires in ileal Crohn's disease (dated by TCRdb to about 2019). The method was the immunoSEQ multiplex PCR assay. TCRdb mirrors the immuneACCESS table, restricted to in-frame sequences. Some clones are absent from its copies; in checked studies, under half trace to an unresolved V gene, and the reason for the others is unknown. The sample includes 14,000 or so clones, with around three quarters observed a single time. The ten most abundant clones make up 5.5% to 7% of the sample. Source material: ileal tissue. The receptor set was obtained from an adult with Crohn's disease.

This sequence joins TRBV2 and TRBJ2-7, with 11 bases aligning to TRBD1. The CDR3 runs to 14 residues. J lost 4 bases, V lost 6 bases, and 5 bases had no gene match. Germline values: CDR1 SNHLY, CDR2 FYNNEI. The CDR3 loop is CASSLDRGPYEQYF. In DNA form, the CDR3 reads TGTGCCAGCAGCCTGGACAGGGGGCCATACGAGCAGTACTTC.

The chain employs TRBV5-1 and TRBJ1-2; D is unclear. Trimming pared 0 bases from V and 8 bases from J, leaving 11 bases between. This CDR3 has 13 amino acids. Germline V CDR1 and CDR2: SGHRS, YFSETQ. CDR3 sequence: CASSLDGEGGYTF. The CDR3 nucleotides read TGCGCCAGCAGCTTGGATGGGGAAGGGGGCTACACCTTC.

The genes are TRBV4-2 and TRBJ2-1; D is ambiguous. V lost 0 bases, J lost 7 bases, and 13 bases lay in between. CDR1 LGHNA and CDR2 YNFKEQ come from the germline V gene. CDR3 size: 15 residues. Here the CDR3 reads CASSQEVGLLNEQFF. As DNA, the CDR3 is TGTGCCAGCAGCCAAGAAGTTGGTCTGTTGAATGAGCAGTTCTTC.

The gene calls are TRBV11-2 and TRBJ1-2; 7 bases align to TRBD1. This CDR3 contains 15 residues. From germline, CDR1 is SGHAT and CDR2 FQNNGV. The J segment lost 2 bases and the V segment lost 6 bases, leaving 9 bases of the junction unmatched. In DNA form, the CDR3 reads TGTGCCAGCAGTGTCAGGCGACAGGGAAACTATGGCTACACCTTC. This sequence encodes CASSVRRQGNYGYTF.

The J gene is TRBJ1-2, the V gene TRBV7-8; D is unresolved. Trimming took 0 bases from V and 1 from J, leaving 12 bases between them. The CDR3 loop spans 16 amino acids. Germline CDR1 SGHVS, CDR2 FQNEAQ. CDR3 amino acids: CASSLAMTAYNYGYTF. The CDR3 DNA reads as TGTGCCAGCAGCTTAGCGATGACGGCCTATAACTATGGCTACACCTTC.

The V call is TRBV2, the J call TRBJ1-1; tentative D call: TRBD1 (5 bases). V was pared by 6 bases and J by 7 bases, with 15 bases between. Germline values: CDR1 SNHLY, CDR2 FYNNEI. The CDR3 covers 13 residues. CDR3 protein: CASRSVGQGEAFF. The CDR3 bases are TGTGCCAGCAGGTCGGTGGGGCAGGGTGAAGCTTTCTTT.

This chain connects TRBV7-2 to TRBJ1-5, with a possible D match to TRBD1 (5 bases). V lost 5 bases and J lost 2, with 10 bases in between. The CDR3 has 14 residues. Germline loops: CDR1 SGHTA, CDR2 FQGNSA. CDR3 loop: CASSPSTGNQPQHF. The CDR3 DNA reads as TGTGCCAGCAGCCCCTCGACAGGCAATCAGCCCCAGCATTTT.

This chain uses TRBV6-4 with TRBJ2-5; 9 bases line up with TRBD1. CDR1 MRHNA and CDR2 SNTAGT come from the germline V gene. Losses at the gene ends were 5 bases for V and 5 bases for J; bases not matched to a gene: 3. This CDR3 region has 13 residues. The CDR3 region is CASSYGQGETQYF. The DNA of the CDR3 is TGTGCCAGCAGTTATGGACAGGGGGAGACCCAGTACTTC.

V and J are TRBV7-2 and TRBJ2-1, with 8 bases that match TRBD1. The trim removed 4 bases at V and 2 bases at J, leaving 4 bases unmatched. The germline V gene has CDR1 SGHTA and CDR2 FQGNSA. The CDR3 sequence is 15 residues long. The CDR3 here is CASSSDRATYNEQFF. As DNA, the CDR3 is TGTGCCAGCAGCTCGGACAGGGCCACCTACAATGAGCAGTTCTTC.

The rearrangement links TRBV9 to TRBJ1-1; D not resolved. Germline CDR1 and CDR2: SGDLS and YYNGEE. V was shortened by 0 bases and J by 4 bases, with 13 bases between the two germline ends. The CDR3 totals 15 residues. CDR3 coding DNA: TGTGCCAGCAGCGTAGAGATGGGGTTGGGCACTGAAGCTTTCTTT. Residues: CASSVEMGLGTEAFF.

V usage is TRBV27 and J usage is TRBJ1-4; D unresolved. Between the trimmed V and J ends, which lost 1 base and 7 bases, there was a span of 10 bases. CDR1 MNHEY and CDR2 SMNVEV come from the germline V gene (reference sequence). The CDR3 contains 14 residues. CDR3 in amino acids: CASSLLTRSEKLFF. As DNA, the CDR3 is TGTGCCAGCAGTTTATTGACACGGAGTGAAAAACTGTTTTTT.

This clone was seen a single time. The chain uses TRBV4-2 and TRBJ1-1; D not certain. The CDR3 contains 14 residues. V lost 0 bases and J 7 bases, leaving 12 bases between the germline ends. Germline CDR1 is LGHNA and CDR2 is YNFKEQ. CDR3 sequence: CASSQEPNYYEAFF. In DNA form, the CDR3 reads TGTGCCAGCAGCCAAGAACCAAACTACTATGAAGCTTTCTTT.

This clone is labeled medium-sized. The rearrangement uses TRBV18 and TRBJ1-5; D call uncertain. The ends were cut back, 6 bases at V and 5 bases at J, with 8 bases in the middle. The CDR3 is 12 residues long. CDR1 is KGHSH and CDR2 is LQKENI in the germline V gene. In DNA form, the CDR3 reads TGTGCCAGCTCTAAGGAGGATCAGCCCCAGCATTTT. The encoded protein is CASSKEDQPQHF.